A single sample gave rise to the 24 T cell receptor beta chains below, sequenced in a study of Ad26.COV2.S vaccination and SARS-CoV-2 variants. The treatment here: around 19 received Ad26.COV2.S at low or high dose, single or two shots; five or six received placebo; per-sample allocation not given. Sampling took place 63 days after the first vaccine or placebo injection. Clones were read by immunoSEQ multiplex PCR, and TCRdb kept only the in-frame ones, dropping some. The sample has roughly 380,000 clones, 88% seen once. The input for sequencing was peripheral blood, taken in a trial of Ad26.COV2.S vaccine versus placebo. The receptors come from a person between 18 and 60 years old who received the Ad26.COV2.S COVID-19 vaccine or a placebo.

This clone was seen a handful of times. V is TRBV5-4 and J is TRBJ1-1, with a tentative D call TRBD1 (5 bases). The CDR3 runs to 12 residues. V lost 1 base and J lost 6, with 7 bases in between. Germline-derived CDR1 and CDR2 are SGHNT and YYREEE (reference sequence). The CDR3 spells CASSLWGAEAFF. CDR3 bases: TGTGCCAGCAGCTTGTGGGGGGCTGAAGCTTTCTTT.

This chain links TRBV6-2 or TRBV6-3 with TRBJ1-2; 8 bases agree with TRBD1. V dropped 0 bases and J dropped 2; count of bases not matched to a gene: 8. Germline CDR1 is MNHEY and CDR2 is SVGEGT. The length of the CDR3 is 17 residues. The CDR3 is CASSYSLTGDQNYGYTF. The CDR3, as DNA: TGTGCCAGCAGTTACTCTTTGACAGGGGACCAGAACTATGGCTACACCTTC.

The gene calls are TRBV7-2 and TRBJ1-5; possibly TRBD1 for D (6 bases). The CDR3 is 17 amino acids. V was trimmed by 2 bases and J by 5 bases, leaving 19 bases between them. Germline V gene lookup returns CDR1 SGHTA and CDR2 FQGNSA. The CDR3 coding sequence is TGTGCCAGCAGCTTACGACCCCGCACAGGGATGGATCAGCCCCAGCATTTT. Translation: CASSLRPRTGMDQPQHF.

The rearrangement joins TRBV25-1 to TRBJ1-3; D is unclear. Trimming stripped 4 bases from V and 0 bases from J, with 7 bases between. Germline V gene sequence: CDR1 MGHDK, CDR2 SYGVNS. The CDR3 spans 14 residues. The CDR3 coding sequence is TGTGCCAGCAGTGCAGTAAACTCTGGAAACACCATATATTTT. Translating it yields CASSAVNSGNTIYF.

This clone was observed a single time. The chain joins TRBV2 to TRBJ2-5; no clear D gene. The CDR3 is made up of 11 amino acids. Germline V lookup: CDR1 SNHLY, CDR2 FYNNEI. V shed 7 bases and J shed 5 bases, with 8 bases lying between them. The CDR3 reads CASTEHETQYF. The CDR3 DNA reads TGTGCCAGCACCGAGCACGAGACCCAGTACTTC.

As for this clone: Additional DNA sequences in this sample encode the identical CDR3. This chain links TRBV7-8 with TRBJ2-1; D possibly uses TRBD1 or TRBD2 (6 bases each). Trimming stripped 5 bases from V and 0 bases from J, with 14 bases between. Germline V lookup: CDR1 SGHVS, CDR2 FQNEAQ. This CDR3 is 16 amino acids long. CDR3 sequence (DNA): TGTGCCAGCAGCCCCCGGGGGACAAGCTCCTACAATGAGCAGTTCTTC. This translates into CASSPRGTSSYNEQFF.

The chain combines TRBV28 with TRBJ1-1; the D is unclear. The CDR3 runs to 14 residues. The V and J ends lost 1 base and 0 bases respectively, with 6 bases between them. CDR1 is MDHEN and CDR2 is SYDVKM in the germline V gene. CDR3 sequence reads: CASSLLQVNTEAFF. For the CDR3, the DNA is TGTGCCAGCAGTTTATTGCAGGTGAACACTGAAGCTTTCTTT.

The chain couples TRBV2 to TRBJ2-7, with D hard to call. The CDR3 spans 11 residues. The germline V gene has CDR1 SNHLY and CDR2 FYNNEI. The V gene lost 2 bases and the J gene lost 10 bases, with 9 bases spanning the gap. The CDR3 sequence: CASSEIGIQYF. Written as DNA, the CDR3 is TGTGCCAGCAGTGAAATAGGGATTCAGTACTTC.

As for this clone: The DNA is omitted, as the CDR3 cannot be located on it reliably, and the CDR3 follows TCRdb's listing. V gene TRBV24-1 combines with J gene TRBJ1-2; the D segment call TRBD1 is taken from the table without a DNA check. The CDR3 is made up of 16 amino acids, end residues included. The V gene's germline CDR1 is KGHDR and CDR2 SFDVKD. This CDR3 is CATSDFRARDMYGYTF.

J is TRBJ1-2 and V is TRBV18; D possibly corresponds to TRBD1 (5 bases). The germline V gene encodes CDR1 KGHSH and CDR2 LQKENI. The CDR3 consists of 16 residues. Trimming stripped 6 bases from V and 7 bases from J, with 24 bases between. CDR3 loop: CASSLVNQQGRSGYTF. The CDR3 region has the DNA TGTGCCAGCTCCCTCGTGAACCAGCAGGGCCGTAGTGGCTACACCTTC.

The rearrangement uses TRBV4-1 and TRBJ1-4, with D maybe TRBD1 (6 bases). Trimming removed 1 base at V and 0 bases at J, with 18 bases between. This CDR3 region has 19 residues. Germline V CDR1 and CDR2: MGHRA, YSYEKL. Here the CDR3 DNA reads TGCGCCAGCAGCCAAGGAGATCTGGACAGAGAAACAACTAATGAAAAACTGTTTTTT. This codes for CASSQGDLDRETTNEKLFF.

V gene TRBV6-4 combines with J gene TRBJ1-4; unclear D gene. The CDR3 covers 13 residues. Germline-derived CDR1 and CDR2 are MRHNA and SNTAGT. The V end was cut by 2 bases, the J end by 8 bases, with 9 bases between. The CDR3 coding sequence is TGTGCCAGCAGTGACAGGGCTGGGGAAAAACTGTTTTTT. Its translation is CASSDRAGEKLFF.

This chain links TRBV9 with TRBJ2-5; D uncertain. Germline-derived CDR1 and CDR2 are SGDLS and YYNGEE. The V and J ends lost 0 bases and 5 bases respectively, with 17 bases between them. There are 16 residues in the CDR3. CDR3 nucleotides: TGTGCCAGCAGCGTAGGTCAACTACCAGAGGAGGAGACCCAGTACTTC. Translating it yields CASSVGQLPEEETQYF.

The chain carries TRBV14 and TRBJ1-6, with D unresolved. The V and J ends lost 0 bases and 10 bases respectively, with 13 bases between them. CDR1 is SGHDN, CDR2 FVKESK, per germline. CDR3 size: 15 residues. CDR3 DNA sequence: TGTGCCAGCAGCCAAGATCCGGGCGCCGGGTCACCCCTCCACTTT. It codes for CASSQDPGAGSPLHF.

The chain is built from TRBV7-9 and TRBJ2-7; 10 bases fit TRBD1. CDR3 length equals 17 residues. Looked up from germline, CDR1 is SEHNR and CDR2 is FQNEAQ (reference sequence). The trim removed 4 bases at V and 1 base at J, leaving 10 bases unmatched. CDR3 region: CASSWDRGTPLSYEQYF. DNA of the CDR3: TGTGCCAGCAGCTGGGACAGGGGAACTCCCCTTTCCTACGAGCAGTACTTC.

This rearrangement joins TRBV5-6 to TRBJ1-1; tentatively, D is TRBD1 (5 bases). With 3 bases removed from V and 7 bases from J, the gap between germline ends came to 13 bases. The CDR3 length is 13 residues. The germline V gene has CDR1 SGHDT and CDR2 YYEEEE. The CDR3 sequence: CASSYGTADEAFF. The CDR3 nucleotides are TGTGCCAGCAGCTACGGGACGGCCGATGAAGCTTTCTTT. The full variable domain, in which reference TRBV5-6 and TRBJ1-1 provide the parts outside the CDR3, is DAGVTQSPTHLIKTRGQQVTLRCSPKSGHDTVSWYQQALGQGPQFIFQYYEEEERQRGNFPDRFSGHQFPNYSSELNVNALLLGDSALYLCASSYGTADEAFFGQGTRLTVV.

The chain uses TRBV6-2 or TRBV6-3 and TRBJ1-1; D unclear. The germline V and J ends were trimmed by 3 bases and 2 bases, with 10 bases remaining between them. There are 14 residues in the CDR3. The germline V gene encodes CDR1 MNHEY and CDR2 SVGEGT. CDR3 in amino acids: CASSYKASNTEAFF. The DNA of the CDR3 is TGTGCCAGCAGTTATAAAGCAAGTAACACTGAAGCTTTCTTT.

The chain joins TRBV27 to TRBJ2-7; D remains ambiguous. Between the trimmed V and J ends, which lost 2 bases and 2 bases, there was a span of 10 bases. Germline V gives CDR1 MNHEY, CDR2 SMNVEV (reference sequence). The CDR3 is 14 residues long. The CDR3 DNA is TGTGCCAGCAGTTTAAGGGCAGTAACCTACGAGCAGTACTTC. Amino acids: CASSLRAVTYEQYF.

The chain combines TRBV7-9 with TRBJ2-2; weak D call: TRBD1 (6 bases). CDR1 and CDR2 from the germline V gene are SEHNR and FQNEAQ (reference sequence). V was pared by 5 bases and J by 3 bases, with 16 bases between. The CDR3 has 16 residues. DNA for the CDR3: TGTGCCAGCAGCGCACCGACAGGTTCTGACACCGGGGAGCTGTTTTTT. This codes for CASSAPTGSDTGELFF.

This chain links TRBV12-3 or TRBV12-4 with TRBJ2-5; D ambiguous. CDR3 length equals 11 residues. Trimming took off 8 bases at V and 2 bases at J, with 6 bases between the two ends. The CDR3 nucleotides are TGTGCCAGCCTGGGTCAAGAGACCCAGTACTTC. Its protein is CASLGQETQYF.

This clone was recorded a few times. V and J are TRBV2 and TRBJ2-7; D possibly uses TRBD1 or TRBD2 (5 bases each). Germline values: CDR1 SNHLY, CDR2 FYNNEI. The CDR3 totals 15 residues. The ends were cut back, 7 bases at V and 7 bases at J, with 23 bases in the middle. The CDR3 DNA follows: TGTGCCAGCAATTTGAGACGGGGCCTCTCGAGGGAGCAGTACTTC. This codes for CASNLRRGLSREQYF.

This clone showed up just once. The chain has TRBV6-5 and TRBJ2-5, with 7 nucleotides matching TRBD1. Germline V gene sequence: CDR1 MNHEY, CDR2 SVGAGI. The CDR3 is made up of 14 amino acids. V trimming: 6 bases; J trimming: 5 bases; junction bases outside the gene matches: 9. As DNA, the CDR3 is TGTGCCAGCAGCCTAAGACAGGGTACGGAGACCCAGTACTTC. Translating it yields CASSLRQGTETQYF.

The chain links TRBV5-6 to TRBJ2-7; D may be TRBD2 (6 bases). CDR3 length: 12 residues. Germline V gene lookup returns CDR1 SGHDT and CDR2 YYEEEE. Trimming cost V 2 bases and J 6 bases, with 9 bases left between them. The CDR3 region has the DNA TGTGCCAGCAGCTTCCGGGGAGGCGAGCAGTACTTC. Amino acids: CASSFRGGEQYF.

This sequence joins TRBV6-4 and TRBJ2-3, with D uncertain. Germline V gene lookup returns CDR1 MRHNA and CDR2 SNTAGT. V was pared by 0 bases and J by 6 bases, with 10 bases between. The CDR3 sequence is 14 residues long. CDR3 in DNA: TGTGCCAGCAGTGACTCCTTATACTCCGATACGCAGTATTTT. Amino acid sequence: CASSDSLYSDTQYF.